A single sample is the source of the 21 T cell receptor beta chains below, sequenced in a study of cytomegalovirus exposure and HLA in healthy donors. This PCR relied on a set of 60 Vbeta primers and 13 Jbeta primers. The data were produced by immunoSEQ multiplex PCR, yet TCRdb's version contains in-frame clones alone and is incomplete. The profile shows about 140,000 clones, about 80% of them singletons. Sequencing used PBMCs. The receptors were sampled from a man in his forties in good health and CMV-seropositive.

The chain joins TRBV7-2 to TRBJ1-5; D perhaps matches TRBD1 (5 bases). This CDR3 contains 13 residues. V lost 3 bases to trimming and J lost 11 bases, with 14 bases between them. In germline, CDR1 is SGHTA, CDR2 FQGNSA. DNA for the CDR3: TGTGCCAGCAGCTTTACTCGCGGGGGAGCCCAGCATTTT. Translated: CASSFTRGGAQHF.

The V call is TRBV6-5, the J call TRBJ1-1; 8 nucleotides match TRBD1. Germline CDR1 and CDR2: MNHEY and SVGAGI. The junction had 7 bases not matched to a gene; V was cut back by 5 bases and J by 5 bases. The CDR3 is 14 amino acids. The CDR3 region is CASSPRDRTTEAFF. DNA for the CDR3: TGTGCCAGCAGTCCGCGGGACAGGACTACTGAAGCTTTCTTT.

The chain uses TRBV15 and TRBJ2-1, with TRBD2 matching over 10 bases. V lost 0 bases, J lost 6 bases, and 14 bases stayed unmatched. Germline CDR1 reads LNHNV; CDR2 reads YYDKDF (reference sequence). The CDR3 length is 19 residues. The CDR3 DNA reads TGTGCCACCAGCAGAGATAAGCTAGCGGGGGATTACTTACGCAATGAGCAGTTCTTC. Its translation: CATSRDKLAGDYLRNEQFF.

The chain recombines TRBV7-8 with TRBJ1-2, with 11 bases aligning to TRBD1. With 5 bases clipped from V and 8 bases from J, the junction kept 16 bases outside the gene matches. This CDR3 has 17 amino acids. Germline V gene sequence: CDR1 SGHVS, CDR2 FQNEAQ. The CDR3 coding sequence is TGTGCCAGCAGCATAGGGACAGGGGGATTTGGAGTAAAGGGCTACACCTTC. Its protein is CASSIGTGGFGVKGYTF.

This chain connects TRBV7-9 to TRBJ2-4, with TRBD1 matching over 8 bases. The V gene end was trimmed by 7 bases and the J gene end by 0 bases; junction bases not matched to a gene: 8. CDR1 SEHNR and CDR2 FQNEAQ come from the germline V gene (reference sequence). The CDR3 has 16 amino acids. CDR3 in amino acids: CASTLQGDLAKNIQYF. The CDR3 nucleotides read TGTGCCAGCACCCTACAGGGGGATCTAGCCAAAAACATTCAGTACTTC.

The chain recombines TRBV5-1 with TRBJ1-2, with 10 positions matching TRBD1. Germline loops: CDR1 SGHRS, CDR2 YFSETQ. V lost 4 bases to trimming and J lost 8 bases; unmatched junction nucleotides: 5. The CDR3 is 13 amino acids. The CDR3 nucleotides read TGCGCCAGCAGCGTGACAGGGGGCGACGGCTACACCTTC. It yields the protein CASSVTGGDGYTF. Variable domain in full (rest from reference TRBV5-1 and TRBJ1-2): KAGVTQTPRYLIKTRGQQVTLSCSPISGHRSVSWYQQTPGQGLQFLFEYFSETQRNKGNFPGRFSGRQFSNSRSEMNVSTLELGDSALYLCASSVTGGDGYTFGSGTRLTVV.

V and J are TRBV27 and TRBJ2-7; D perhaps matches TRBD1 (6 bases). The CDR3 extends over 13 amino acids. Trimming left V 3 bases short and J 4 bases short, with 10 bases between. CDR1 and CDR2 from the germline V gene are MNHEY and SMNVEV (reference sequence). The CDR3 spells CASSFGQGYEQYF. The CDR3 bases are TGTGCCAGCAGTTTTGGTCAGGGGTACGAGCAGTACTTC.

This chain joins TRBV19 and TRBJ1-6; D is possibly TRBD1 (5 bases). This CDR3 is 15 amino acids long. The germline V gene encodes CDR1 LNHDA and CDR2 SQIVND (reference sequence). Trimming took 2 bases from V and 6 from J, leaving 11 bases between them. The CDR3 is CASSILGVSNSPLHF. The CDR3 DNA reads TGTGCCAGTAGTATATTAGGGGTGTCTAATTCACCCCTCCACTTT.

This rearrangement joins TRBV6-5 to TRBJ1-1, with 7 nucleotides matching TRBD1. The germline V gene encodes CDR1 MNHEY and CDR2 SVGAGI. The CDR3 length is 15 residues. J was trimmed by 0 bases and V by 0 bases; bases with no gene match: 1. This CDR3 is CASSYSQGVNTEAFF. The DNA of the CDR3 is TGTGCCAGCAGTTACTCCCAGGGGGTGAACACTGAAGCTTTCTTT.

The CDR3, as DNA: TGTGCCTGGAGCTCGTTTTTTGGTCGGCAGACTAACAGCACAGATACGCAGTATTTT. Encoded protein: CAWSSFFGRQTNSTDTQYF. This chain connects TRBV30 to TRBJ2-3; possible D gene TRBD2, 5 bases. The CDR3 consists of 19 residues. CDR1 GTSNPN and CDR2 SVGIG come from the germline V gene (reference sequence). Trimming took off 3 bases at V and 0 bases at J, with 25 bases between the two ends.

This chain links TRBV19 with TRBJ1-1, with D maybe TRBD1 (5 bases). Trimming took off 6 bases at V and 4 bases at J, with 9 bases between the two ends. Germline CDR1 LNHDA, CDR2 SQIVND (reference sequence). The CDR3 contains 12 residues. Here the CDR3 DNA reads TGTGCCAGTAGGTATGGGGCCACTGAAGCTTTCTTT. This codes for CASRYGATEAFF.

The V and J genes are TRBV7-3 and TRBJ2-1; possible D gene TRBD2, 6 bases. The CDR3 sequence is 14 residues long. Trimming left V 0 bases short and J 7 bases short, with 10 bases between. The germline V gene encodes CDR1 SGHTA and CDR2 FQGTGA. The CDR3 here is CASSLTFAGNEQFF. The CDR3 nucleotides read TGTGCCAGCAGCTTAACGTTTGCGGGGAATGAGCAGTTCTTC.

The rearrangement uses TRBV6-1 and TRBJ1-6; D gene ambiguous. Trimming cost V 1 base and J 9 bases, with 13 bases left between them. Germline V gene data show CDR1 as MNHNS and CDR2 as SASEGT. The CDR3 runs to 15 residues. Here the CDR3 DNA reads TGTGCCAGCAGTGAAGTGGATGCGACTGTTTCACCCCTCCACTTT. Translated, it gives CASSEVDATVSPLHF.

The chain is built from TRBV6-4 and TRBJ2-7; 10 nucleotides match TRBD2. Germline values: CDR1 MRHNA, CDR2 SNTAGT. This CDR3 has 16 amino acids. Trimming removed 0 bases from V and 3 bases from J; junction bases left unmatched: 5. The CDR3: CASSDSLAGGFYEQYF. In nucleotides, the CDR3 is TGTGCCAGCAGTGACTCGTTAGCGGGGGGCTTCTACGAGCAGTACTTC.

The rearrangement uses TRBV7-2 and TRBJ2-2; no definite D call. Looked up from germline, CDR1 is SGHTA and CDR2 is FQGNSA. V was trimmed by 2 bases and J by 1 base, leaving 8 bases between them. This CDR3 is built from 15 residues. CDR3: CASSLWWQNTGELFF. The CDR3 DNA reads TGTGCCAGCAGCTTATGGTGGCAGAACACCGGGGAGCTGTTTTTT. Full variable domain (remainder filled in from reference TRBV7-2 and TRBJ2-2): GAGVSQSPSNKVTEKGKDVELRCDPISGHTALYWYRQSLGQGLEFLIYFQGNSAPDKSGLPSDRFSAERTGGSVSTLTIQRTQQEDSAVYLCASSLWWQNTGELFFGEGSRLTVL.

This chain uses TRBV29-1 with TRBJ2-5, with 9 positions matching TRBD1. The CDR3 has 17 residues. After removal of 6 bases from V and 0 bases from J, the junction contained 14 bases not matched to a gene. CDR1 SQVTM and CDR2 ANQGSEA come from the germline V gene. As DNA, the CDR3 is TGCAGCGTACGGACAGGGGCCTCCGGCCGGAACCAAGAGACCCAGTACTTC. Its translation is CSVRTGASGRNQETQYF.

The V call is TRBV7-9, the J call TRBJ2-1; TRBD1 agrees at 7 bases. J was trimmed by 6 bases and V by 4 bases; bases with no gene match: 9. Germline V gives CDR1 SEHNR, CDR2 FQNEAQ (reference sequence). The CDR3 consists of 15 residues. CDR3 in amino acids: CASSSDQGVLNEQFF. CDR3 nucleotide sequence: TGTGCCAGCAGCTCAGACCAGGGGGTCCTCAATGAGCAGTTCTTC.

V is TRBV13 and J is TRBJ1-2; D is unresolved. Trimming shortened V by 5 bases and J by 5 bases, and 15 bases separated the two germline ends. This CDR3 has 14 amino acids. Germline lookup yields CDR1 PRHDT and CDR2 FYEKMQ (reference sequence). The CDR3 DNA is TGTGCCAGCAGCCACGACATAAGGCGTTATGGCTACACCTTC. Protein product: CASSHDIRRYGYTF.

This rearrangement joins TRBV2 to TRBJ1-5; 7 bases agree with TRBD1. CDR1 and CDR2 (germline): SNHLY, FYNNEI. This CDR3 is 14 amino acids long. J was trimmed by 5 bases and V by 1 base; bases with no gene match: 2. DNA of the CDR3: TGTGCCAGCAGTGAAGAGACAGGGTATCAGCCCCAGCATTTT. This encodes CASSEETGYQPQHF.

The chain employs TRBV29-1 and TRBJ2-5, with 10 bases identical to TRBD2. Trimming took 3 bases from V and 4 from J; bases not matched to a gene: 5. CDR1 and CDR2 (germline): SQVTM, ANQGSEA. The CDR3 runs to 14 residues. The CDR3 nucleotides are TGCAGCGTTGAGTTGAGCGGGAGGGGAGAGACCCAGTACTTC. This gives the protein CSVELSGRGETQYF.

CDR3 sequence reads: CASSATGGRGTEAFF. In DNA form, the CDR3 reads TGTGCCAGCAGTGCCACAGGGGGTAGGGGCACTGAAGCTTTCTTT. This chain links TRBV6-5 with TRBJ1-1; 8 bases map to TRBD1. The CDR3 loop spans 15 amino acids. Germline V gene lookup returns CDR1 MNHEY and CDR2 SVGAGI. Unmatched junction bases numbered 9, after V lost 5 bases and J lost 4 bases.